This T cell receptor beta chain was captured by sequencing in a study of identical twins. Whole-study findings and limits: Memory repertoires lacked the insertion deficit that abundant cord blood beta clonotypes showed.

TCRdb used MiXCR to reprocess the 5' RACE reads, holding one entry per CDR3 protein. The sample includes about 190,000 distinct CDR3 sequences, about a sixth of them seen just once. Germline CDR1 reads SGHAT; CDR2 reads FQNNGV. The V gene lost 3 bases and the J gene lost 6 bases, with 12 bases spanning the gap. The CDR3 has 13 amino acids. Worth noting for this clonotype: Its matching antigen is unknown.

These data were likewise used in another study, on T cells expressing NK-cell markers. That work contributes: Of eight sequenced donors, seven were HCMV-seropositive and one HCMV-seronegative. Sorting was restricted to alpha-beta TCR T cells by an anti-gamma-delta TCR antibody in several experiments. NKG2C+ dominant clonotype frequencies in about 6 donors were about 1.0-8% of CD8+ T cells.

The rearrangement links TRBV11-2 to TRBJ2-7; D unclear. The receptor comes from a woman aged 18-29 years in good health. The sequenced material came from CD8+ T cells sorted from blood. CDR3 DNA: TGTGCCAGCAGCTTCACTATCCCATCCGAGCAGTACTTC. Encoded protein: CASSFTIPSEQYF.